Detailed here is one TCR beta chain. This table comes from immunoSEQ multiplex PCR, and its TCRdb copy is limited to in-frame clones, with some not included. The table includes about 170,000 clones, approximately 91% detected once. This sample is drawn from a study of blood T cell repertoires in COVID-19. CDR3 length equals 15 residues. Germline values: CDR1 SGHRS, CDR2 YFSETQ. V lost 1 base, J lost 3 bases, and 14 bases lay in between. Seattle patients were enrolled during active infection and followed longitudinally. This chain links TRBV5-1 with TRBJ2-7, with a weak D call TRBD1 (6 bases). The clonotype originates from a man younger than 35 with COVID-19, enrolled during active disease. The sequenced sample was peripheral blood. The CDR3 reads CASSLRPGHNYEQYF. The CDR3 nucleotides read TGCGCCAGCAGCTTGCGTCCGGGACACAACTACGAGCAGTACTTC.